These 21 T cell receptor beta chains were sequenced from one sample in a study of control samples from healthy donors and cancer patients. The method was immunoSEQ multiplex PCR; TCRdb's version includes in-frame clones alone and lacks a portion of them. The sample holds approximately 150,000 clones, around nine tenths seen once. The sample was blood. The receptors were gathered from a man younger than 35 in good health.

This chain links TRBV13 with TRBJ2-1, with 10 bases aligning to TRBD2. The germline V gene encodes CDR1 PRHDT and CDR2 FYEKMQ (reference sequence). The CDR3 runs 15 residues. V was pared by 4 bases and J by 3 bases, with 3 bases of the junction left unmatched. This chain's CDR3 is CASSSGLADYNEQFF. CDR3 DNA: TGTGCCAGCAGCTCCGGACTAGCGGACTACAATGAGCAGTTCTTC. Based on the CDR3 plus reference TRBV13 and TRBJ2-1, the full variable domain is AAGVIQSPRHLIKEKRETATLKCYPIPRHDTVYWYQQGPGQDPQFLISFYEKMQSDKGSIPDRFSAQQFSDYHSELNMSSLELGDSALYFCASSSGLADYNEQFFGPGTRLTVL.

The chain combines TRBV7-9 with TRBJ2-2; the D is unclear. The V and J ends lost 4 bases and 0 bases respectively, with 9 bases between them. CDR3 length: 15 amino acids. Germline values: CDR1 SEHNR, CDR2 FQNEAQ (reference sequence). CDR3 loop: CASSSGGPNTGELFF. The CDR3, as DNA: TGTGCCAGCAGCTCAGGTGGACCGAACACCGGGGAGCTGTTTTTT.

The rearrangement uses TRBV7-9 and TRBJ2-1; TRBD2 matches 8 bases. The length of the CDR3 is 17 residues. Germline-derived CDR1 and CDR2 are SEHNR and FQNEAQ (reference sequence). J was trimmed by 0 bases and V by 5 bases; bases with no gene match: 9. The CDR3: CASSPSGLAGSYNEQFF. The CDR3 coding sequence is TGTGCCAGCAGCCCTTCCGGACTAGCTGGCTCCTACAATGAGCAGTTCTTC.

The sample holds a few counts of this clone. The chain couples TRBV20-1 to TRBJ1-1; no reliable D call. Germline V gene lookup returns CDR1 DFQATT and CDR2 SNEGSKA (reference sequence). This CDR3 has 13 amino acids. V dropped 3 bases and J dropped 1 base, with 9 bases sitting between them. CDR3 sequence reads: CSASGWENTEAFF. The CDR3 DNA sequence: TGCAGTGCTAGTGGCTGGGAGAACACTGAAGCTTTCTTT.

CDR3 sequence: CAWRRAGAPTYTGELFF. The DNA for the CDR3 is TGTGCCTGGAGGAGAGCGGGGGCCCCAACTTACACCGGGGAGCTGTTTTTT. The J gene is TRBJ2-2, the V gene TRBV30; TRBD2 matches 8 bases. Germline trimming cut 3 bases from V and 3 bases from J; bases unmatched to any gene: 12. This CDR3 comprises 17 residues. Germline values: CDR1 GTSNPN, CDR2 SVGIG (reference sequence).

The chain recombines TRBV7-9 with TRBJ1-4; D is perhaps TRBD1 (6 bases). The germline V gene has CDR1 SEHNR and CDR2 FQNEAQ (reference sequence). This CDR3 spans 19 amino acids. The V end was cut by 0 bases, the J end by 5 bases, with 22 bases between. The CDR3 DNA follows: TGTGCCAGCAGCTTAGCTCTTTTAGAGGGGGGCGACCTAAATGAAAAACTGTTTTTT. Translating it yields CASSLALLEGGDLNEKLFF.

This chain connects TRBV27 to TRBJ1-6; D unresolved. CDR3 length: 16 residues. V was cut by 2 bases and J by 6 bases, with 14 bases left in between. Germline CDR1 and CDR2: MNHEY and SMNVEV (reference sequence). The CDR3 sequence is CASSLVAPLGNSPLHF. CDR3 nucleotides: TGTGCCAGCAGTTTAGTTGCGCCCCTCGGTAATTCACCCCTCCACTTT.

The chain couples TRBV5-1 to TRBJ1-2; D might be TRBD1 (5 bases). V lost 0 bases, J lost 4 bases, and 13 bases lay in between. Germline V gene lookup returns CDR1 SGHRS and CDR2 YFSETQ. CDR3 length: 15 residues. CDR3 DNA: TGCGCCAGCAGCTTGGATAGAACCGGGGCCTATGGCTACACCTTC. Translation gives CASSLDRTGAYGYTF.

This clone appeared once. The V gene is TRBV5-6, the J gene TRBJ2-2, with D unclear. Germline lookup yields CDR1 SGHDT and CDR2 YYEEEE. The CDR3 is 16 amino acids. The V end lost 2 bases, the J end lost 6 bases, and 17 bases lay between the germline ends. The CDR3 DNA sequence: TGTGCCAGCAGCTTTTCTCCGACCGCCACCCCCGGGGAGCTGTTTTTT. It specifies CASSFSPTATPGELFF.

The J gene is TRBJ1-6, the V gene TRBV6-6; D perhaps matches TRBD1 (5 bases). CDR1 is MNHNY and CDR2 is SVGAGI in the germline V gene (reference sequence). Trimming took off 2 bases at V and 8 bases at J, with 10 bases between the two ends. The CDR3 has 14 amino acids. CDR3 in amino acids: CASSYQGPDSPLHF. CDR3 nucleotide sequence: TGTGCCAGCAGTTACCAGGGTCCAGATTCACCCCTCCACTTT.

The V and J genes are TRBV2 and TRBJ2-7; D could derive from TRBD1 or TRBD2 (6 bases each). CDR1 and CDR2 (germline): SNHLY, FYNNEI. This CDR3 has 15 amino acids. V was trimmed by 7 bases and J by 4 bases, leaving 20 bases between them. Here the CDR3 DNA reads TGTGCCAGCACCGAACGGGTCAGGGGAGGTTACGAGCAGTACTTC. Protein product: CASTERVRGGYEQYF.

The chain carries TRBV19 and TRBJ2-2; D assignment may be TRBD1 or TRBD2 (5 bases each). Germline CDR1 is LNHDA and CDR2 is SQIVND (reference sequence). The CDR3 length is 15 residues. With 6 bases removed from V and 5 bases from J, the gap between germline ends came to 16 bases. The CDR3 loop is CASRPGTKLTGELFF. The CDR3 bases are TGTGCCAGTAGACCCGGGACGAAGCTTACCGGGGAGCTGTTTTTT.

CDR3 region: CAISKDQTPGDYGYTF. CDR3 DNA: TGTGCCATCAGCAAAGATCAGACCCCAGGTGACTATGGCTACACCTTC. This chain uses TRBV10-3 with TRBJ1-2; D unresolved. CDR3 length: 16 amino acids. V was cut by 6 bases and J by 3 bases, with 20 bases left in between. The V gene's germline CDR1 is ENHRY and CDR2 SYGVKD.

As concerns this clone: The sample has other DNA sequences that encode this CDR3 too. The chain has TRBV30 and TRBJ2-5; D call uncertain. CDR1 and CDR2 from the germline V gene are GTSNPN and SVGIG (reference sequence). The CDR3 runs 11 residues. Deletions cut 0 bases from V and 5 bases from J, with 4 bases between. The CDR3 spells CAWSVGETQYF. In DNA form, the CDR3 reads TGTGCCTGGAGTGTCGGGGAGACCCAGTACTTC.

V usage is TRBV5-6 and J usage is TRBJ2-4, with D unclear. This CDR3 is 17 amino acids long. Trimming left V 2 bases short and J 0 bases short, with 15 bases between. Per germline, CDR1 SGHDT and CDR2 YYEEEE. This CDR3 reads CASSLRPSPIAKNIQYF. The CDR3 coding sequence is TGTGCCAGCAGCTTAAGACCCTCACCTATAGCCAAAAACATTCAGTACTTC.

The chain joins TRBV7-9 to TRBJ2-1; a possible D gene is TRBD2 (7 bases). V lost 7 bases and J 3 bases, leaving 16 bases between the germline ends. Per the germline V gene, CDR1 is SEHNR and CDR2 is FQNEAQ (reference sequence). The CDR3 contains 15 residues. Here the CDR3 reads CASTKGGGVYNEQFF. The CDR3 coding sequence is TGTGCCAGCACCAAGGGGGGAGGGGTCTACAATGAGCAGTTCTTC.

This chain connects TRBV14 to TRBJ1-2; D might be TRBD1 (6 bases). Germline CDR1 reads SGHDN; CDR2 reads FVKESK. V was shortened by 4 bases and J by 0 bases, with 18 bases between the two germline ends. CDR3 length: 17 residues. CDR3 sequence reads: CASSPGGQRGPNYGYTF. CDR3 DNA sequence: TGTGCCAGCAGCCCTGGCGGACAGAGAGGTCCTAACTATGGCTACACCTTC.

The chain couples TRBV9 to TRBJ1-2; D possibly corresponds to TRBD1 (6 bases). CDR1 is SGDLS and CDR2 is YYNGEE in the germline V gene. The CDR3 runs to 15 residues. Deletions cut 0 bases from V and 5 bases from J, with 14 bases between. The CDR3 coding sequence is TGTGCCAGCAGCGTAGATGCGGGGGCTTGGTATGGCTACACCTTC. Protein: CASSVDAGAWYGYTF.

The V and J genes are TRBV2 and TRBJ2-3; 8 bases are shared with TRBD1. CDR3 length: 13 residues. CDR1 and CDR2 from the germline V gene are SNHLY and FYNNEI. V gave up 8 bases and J gave up 3 bases; unmatched junction bases: 4. CDR3 nucleotide sequence: TGTGCCAGCGTAACAGGGGGAACAGATACGCAGTATTTT. Encoded protein: CASVTGGTDTQYF.

The chain combines TRBV4-2 with TRBJ2-3; 14 nucleotides agree with TRBD2. CDR1 is LGHNA, CDR2 YNFKEQ, per germline. J lost 5 bases, V lost 6 bases, and 4 bases had no gene match. This CDR3 spans 15 amino acids. CDR3 DNA sequence: TGTGCCAGCAGGCCCGGACTAGCGGGGGGAGATACGCAGTATTTT. This translates into CASRPGLAGGDTQYF.

The chain carries TRBV5-5 and TRBJ2-3; D may be TRBD1 or TRBD2 (6 bases each). The CDR3 covers 14 residues. V dropped 3 bases and J dropped 1 base, with 9 bases sitting between them. CDR1 is SGHKS, CDR2 YYEKEE, per germline (reference sequence). The CDR3, as DNA: TGTGCCAGCAGCTCCGGGGGCGGCACAGATACGCAGTATTTT. Encoded protein: CASSSGGGTDTQYF.